Listed below are T cell receptor beta chains from one sample, sequenced in a study of T cell changes during pregnancy in multiple sclerosis. Assay: immunoSEQ multiplex PCR; the TCRdb copy retains only in-frame clones and omits some. Of just over 55,000 clones listed, approximately 90% are singletons. Sequences were derived from peripheral blood, sampled after pregnancy. All receptors derive from a female donor in good health, enrolled as a control in a pregnancy study. The CDR3 runs from the conserved cysteine through the conserved F or W. The D gene is left open where the match is weak. Size is omitted from some rows. Given values are once, few, many or a class for expanded clones.

d_call j_call v_call clone_size cdr3_length cdr3_aa cdr3_nt
. TRBJ1-1 TRBV28 . 14 CASSLGRINTEAFF TGTGCCAGCAGTTTGGGCAGGATAAACACTGAAGCTTTCTTT
TRBD2 TRBJ2-1 TRBV19 . 16 CASSIGGGGGWDEQFF TGTGCCAGTAGTATAGGAGGCGGGGGAGGGTGGGATGAGCAGTTCTTC
. TRBJ1-2 TRBV28 . 14 CASNTVRSPYGYTF TGTGCCAGCAACACCGTACGGAGCCCCTATGGCTACACCTTC
. TRBJ2-7 TRBV10-3 . 15 CAISDSHTGSYEQYF TGTGCCATCAGTGACAGTCATACAGGGTCCTACGAGCAGTACTTC
. TRBJ2-3 TRBV5-1 . 16 CASSLSSGKGTDTQYF TGCGCCAGCAGCTTGAGTAGCGGAAAAGGCACAGATACGCAGTATTTT
TRBD2 TRBJ2-3 TRBV29-1 . 14 CSVGWSGNPDTQYF TGCAGCGTAGGGTGGAGCGGGAACCCAGATACGCAGTATTTT
. TRBJ1-2 TRBV28 . 14 CASSDFTGKDGYTF TGTGCCAGCAGCGATTTTACAGGGAAAGATGGCTACACCTTC
. TRBJ2-2 TRBV25-1 . 15 CASSDPTKELSELFF TGTGCCAGCAGTGATCCCACAAAGGAGCTGTCGGAGCTGTTTTTT
. TRBJ2-1 TRBV7-2 . 12 CASSLEGLEQFF TGTGCCAGCAGCTTAGAAGGACTAGAGCAGTTCTTC
. TRBJ2-1 TRBV7-8 many 13 CASSALNGGEQFF TGTGCCAGCAGCGCCCTCAACGGGGGTGAGCAGTTCTTC
. TRBJ1-2 TRBV28 . 13 CASSSPGTNGYTF TGTGCCAGCAGTTCCCCAGGGACAAACGGCTACACCTTC
. TRBJ1-4 TRBV30 . 12 CAWSPENEKLFF TGTGCCTGGAGCCCGGAGAATGAAAAACTGTTTTTT
TRBD1 TRBJ1-4 TRBV19 . 19 CASSIYGIGGAGTNEKLFF TGTGCCAGTAGTATATATGGGATAGGGGGCGCGGGAACTAATGAAAAACTGTTTTTT
TRBD2 TRBJ2-7 TRBV18 . 15 CASSITSGRAWEQYF TGTGCCAGCTCAATCACTAGCGGGAGGGCATGGGAGCAGTACTTC
TRBD1 TRBJ2-3 TRBV29-1 . 12 CSAWAGGDTQYF TGCAGCGCATGGGCAGGGGGAGATACGCAGTATTTT
. TRBJ2-5 TRBV11-2 . 13 CASSYGRGETQYF TGTGCCAGCAGCTATGGTCGGGGGGAGACCCAGTACTTC
. TRBJ2-5 TRBV20-1 . 10 CSAWAETQYF TGCAGTGCTTGGGCTGAGACCCAGTACTTC
. TRBJ2-1 TRBV2 . 12 CASSYSADEQFF TGTGCCAGCAGTTATAGCGCGGATGAGCAGTTCTTC
TRBD1 TRBJ1-5 TRBV9 . 16 CASSPSTGTENQPQHF TGTGCCAGCAGCCCCAGTACCGGGACAGAGAATCAGCCCCAGCATTTT
. TRBJ2-5 TRBV25-1 . 14 CASTMTNGGETQYF TGTGCCAGCACCATGACAAATGGGGGCGAGACCCAGTACTTC
. TRBJ2-7 TRBV13 . 15 CASSLETGKVYEQYF TGTGCCAGCAGCTTAGAAACAGGGAAAGTCTACGAGCAGTACTTC
TRBD1 TRBJ1-2 TRBV4-3 . 14 CASSHGRDSYGYTF TGCGCCAGCAGCCACGGCCGGGACAGCTATGGCTACACCTTC
. TRBJ1-2 TRBV6-1 . 13 CASSVDSYYGYTF TGTGCCAGCAGTGTTGACAGCTACTATGGCTACACCTTC
TRBD2 TRBJ2-1 TRBV7-9 . 13 CAGEDERGREQFF TGTGCCGGAGAAGATGAGCGGGGGAGGGAGCAGTTCTTC
TRBD1 TRBJ1-2 TRBV28 once 17 CASSLIWRTGTNYGYTF TGTGCCAGCAGTTTAATTTGGAGGACAGGAACTAACTATGGCTACACCTTC
TRBD1 TRBJ1-1 TRBV4-1 once 15 CASSQSGGFVTEAFF TGCGCCAGCAGCCAGTCAGGGGGCTTCGTCACTGAAGCTTTCTTT
. TRBJ2-1 TRBV5-1 once 12 CASSDGGVEQFF TGCGCCAGCAGCGATGGAGGGGTTGAGCAGTTCTTC
TRBD2 TRBJ2-3 TRBV19 . 16 CASSIRAGATTDTQYF TGTGCCAGTAGTATTAGAGCGGGAGCGACCACAGATACGCAGTATTTT
TRBD2 TRBJ2-1 TRBV10-3 . 15 CAISGGTSGYNEQFF TGTGCCATCAGTGGTGGGACTAGCGGCTACAATGAGCAGTTCTTC
TRBD2 TRBJ2-1 TRBV2 . 13 CASEREYYNEQFF TGTGCCAGCGAGCGGGAGTACTACAATGAGCAGTTCTTC
. TRBJ2-7 TRBV2 . 14 CASTPQTVTYEQYF TGTGCCAGCACCCCCCAGACTGTTACCTACGAGCAGTACTTC
TRBD2 TRBJ2-1 TRBV4-1 . 17 CASSRGLAGELYNEQFF TGCGCCAGCAGCCGAGGACTAGCGGGAGAGCTCTACAATGAGCAGTTCTTC
. TRBJ2-5 TRBV6-1 . 15 CASSATNGGLETQYF TGTGCCAGCAGTGCAACTAATGGGGGGTTAGAGACCCAGTACTTC
TRBD2 TRBJ2-1 TRBV4-1 . 22 CASSQSSYGERGVGPQNNEQFF TGCGCCAGCAGCCAATCCTCCTACGGGGAGCGGGGGGTCGGTCCTCAAAACAATGAGCAGTTCTTC
TRBD2 TRBJ2-1 TRBV5-6 once 16 CASSELAGDSYNEQFF TGTGCCAGCAGTGAACTAGCGGGAGACTCCTACAATGAGCAGTTCTTC
. TRBJ1-1 TRBV5-1 . 14 CASSFDGQNTEAFF TGCGCCAGCAGCTTCGACGGACAGAACACTGAAGCTTTCTTT
. TRBJ2-2 TRBV28 . 16 CASTRGTIVGTGELFF TGTGCCAGCACCCGCGGGACGATTGTCGGCACCGGGGAGCTGTTTTTT
TRBD1 TRBJ2-7 TRBV9 few 13 CASSGTGGPQQYF TGTGCCAGCAGCGGCACAGGGGGCCCCCAGCAGTACTTC
. TRBJ2-7 TRBV6-5 . 15 CASSYDAAQGYEQYF TGTGCCAGCAGTTACGATGCGGCCCAGGGCTACGAGCAGTACTTC
TRBD1 TRBJ1-1 TRBV19 . 15 CGSSRDRGMNTEAFF TGTGGCAGTTCCCGGGACAGGGGTATGAACACTGAAGCTTTCTTT
. TRBJ2-6 TRBV5-4 . 16 CASSKQQGTGANVLTF TGTGCCAGCAGCAAACAGCAGGGTACTGGGGCCAACGTCCTGACTTTC
. TRBJ1-1 TRBV6-5 . 15 CASSYEVQLNTEAFF TGTGCCAGCAGTTACGAAGTACAGCTGAACACTGAAGCTTTCTTT
TRBD1 TRBJ2-1 TRBV12-5 . 13 CASGDRGRPEQFF TGTGCTAGTGGGGACAGGGGAAGGCCGGAGCAGTTCTTC
TRBD1 TRBJ1-4 TRBV7-2 . 13 CASRYDRGQKLFF TGTGCCAGCAGATACGACAGGGGGCAAAAACTGTTTTTT
TRBD2 TRBJ2-1 TRBV9 . 16 CASSPSGGRSYNEQFF TGTGCCAGCAGCCCTAGCGGGGGCCGCTCCTACAATGAGCAGTTCTTC
TRBD1 TRBJ2-2 TRBV5-1 few 15 CASSLRTGDTGELFF TGCGCCAGCAGCTTGAGGACAGGGGACACCGGGGAGCTGTTTTTT
TRBD1 TRBJ1-1 TRBV15 . 14 CATSRSDRATEAFF TGTGCCACCAGCAGGTCGGACAGGGCCACTGAAGCTTTCTTT
. TRBJ2-7 TRBV7-2 many 14 CASSPQTASTEQYF TGTGCCAGCAGCCCCCAGACTGCCTCTACCGAGCAGTACTTC
. TRBJ1-2 TRBV6-5 . 14 CASSYNEGLYGYTF TGTGCCAGCAGTTACAACGAGGGTCTGTATGGCTACACCTTC
TRBD2 TRBJ2-7 TRBV9 . 17 CASSVGLGGRAQNEQYF TGTGCCAGCAGCGTAGGGCTTGGCGGGAGGGCCCAGAACGAGCAGTACTTC
. TRBJ1-3 TRBV18 . 16 CASSPGAGKTGNTIYF TGTGCCAGCTCACCTGGCGCGGGGAAAACTGGAAACACCATATATTTT
. TRBJ1-1 TRBV6-5 . 16 CASSYGKEKRGTEAFF TGTGCCAGCAGTTACGGGAAGGAAAAAAGGGGCACTGAAGCTTTCTTT
. TRBJ2-2 TRBV4-3 . 19 CASSRRLGGGSPNTGELFF TGCGCCAGCAGCCGACGACTAGGGGGGGGATCCCCAAACACCGGGGAGCTGTTTTTT
. TRBJ1-2 TRBV2 . 19 CASSAGLALVYGPRNGYTF TGTGCCAGCAGTGCAGGGTTAGCCCTGGTCTATGGACCACGTAATGGCTACACCTTC
TRBD2 TRBJ2-3 TRBV7-3 . 20 CASSSRGLAGGGLGTDTQYF TGTGCCAGCAGCTCTCGAGGACTAGCGGGAGGGGGTCTAGGCACAGATACGCAGTATTTT
. TRBJ1-1 TRBV10-3 . 14 CAISSREGGTEAFF TGTGCCATCAGCTCTAGGGAGGGTGGAACTGAAGCTTTCTTT
TRBD1 TRBJ2-7 TRBV5-1 . 13 CASSIDRAYEQYF TGCGCCAGCAGTATCGACAGGGCCTACGAGCAGTACTTC
. TRBJ1-2 TRBV7-2 . 12 CASSLQGTGYTF TGTGCCAGCAGCTTGCAGGGTACCGGCTACACCTTC
TRBD1 TRBJ2-7 TRBV19 . 16 CVTRGFQGQGLDEQYF TGTGTCACCCGGGGGTTCCAGGGACAGGGGTTGGACGAGCAGTACTTC